This T cell receptor beta chain was identified in a study of T-cell memory formation after mild COVID-19 (dated by TCRdb to about 2021). Study-wide context: TCR sequence clusters from the two donors were largely donor specific. In a couple of donors, T-cell clones that expanded and contracted after mild COVID-19 were tracked by sequencing TCRalpha and TCRbeta repertoires over time. The cohort was made up of two young adult volunteers, one female and one male, who were previously healthy. On the study overall, not on this receptor specifically: Some responding clones were detected in pre-infection memory, which suggested that pre-existing cross-reactive memory T cells had joined the SARS-CoV-2 response. Only two mild cases were covered in the study, and larger cohorts including severe cases with pre-infection samples were considered necessary. Contracting CD4+ clones were located mainly in the CM and EM memory subsets, whereas CD8+ clones were found to be enriched in EMRA. From day 15 to 85, contracting clones showed balanced CD4/CD8 phenotypes, whereas a second wave of clones that expanded from day 15 to 37 leaned towards CD4+. Whether the second-wave clones peaking on day 37 were SARS-CoV-2 specific was not confirmed.

This sample was sequenced with an Illumina NovaSeq 6000. cDNA libraries for TCRalpha and TCRbeta were prepared by 5'RACE using constant-segment primers, with sample barcodes and unique molecular identifiers added. Trizol reagent was used to extract RNA from every sample. Library amplification was performed in two PCR steps, and a second sample barcode and Illumina TruSeq adapters were introduced in the second step. Sequencing of the libraries was done on an Illumina NovaSeq, producing 2 x 150 bp paired-end reads. The study's own analysis went as follows. With migec v1.2.7, reads were demultiplexed and then collapsed into UMI-guided consensus sequences. Using mixcr v2.1.11, the UMI consensuses were aligned to TRA and TRB V and J templates and assembled into clonotypes. Expanded or contracted clonotypes were those called significant by both edgeR and NoisET, with noise models trained on biological replicates. For edgeR calls, the cutoffs were a false discovery rate-adjusted p below 0.01 and a log2 fold-change threshold of 1. As an exploratory analysis of dynamics, max-normalized trajectories of the 1000 most abundant clonotypes were examined with PCA combined with hierarchical clustering. The CD4 or CD8 phenotype of responding clones was assigned using the separately sequenced CD4+ and CD8+ repertoires. TCRdb reprocessing: public reads trimmed at Q25 with fastp, clones called with MiXCR, in-frame beta chains kept. Each CDR3 protein appears once, grouped with its most common genes and DNA. TCRdb, not the original authors, processed these V and J calls. In all, the sample holds approximately 300,000 distinct CDR3 sequences, and around a sixth of those were seen once. Around a fifth of the sample is in the top ten clones.

CDR1 and CDR2, per the germline V gene, are SQVTM and ANQGSEA. From the cysteine through the phenylalanine, the CDR3 covers 14 amino acids. This entry keeps only the CDR3 DNA: 42 bases, framed from base 1. V loses 0 bases, J loses 0 bases, and the germline ends lie 9 bases apart. Ficoll-Paque density gradient centrifugation was used to isolate PBMCs. At least ten counts were recorded for this clonotype. Its antigen remains unidentified. Base-call qualities are not available, and no considerably larger clone is one nucleotide away. The sequencing input was PBMCs or a T cell subset sorted from them (not recorded which). The sequence joins TRBV29-1 to TRBJ2-7, with no reliable assignment of the D segment. This TCR came from a man aged 18 to 29 who had mild COVID-19 (a few samples of this study predate the infection). The sample titles of this study are shuffled in the database, so cell type and time point are left out; the donor was told from shared clones. The bases read TGCAGCGTTGAAGAGGACGGATTCTCCTACGAGCAGTACTTC. Translated, this is CSVEEDGFSYEQYF.